This is a list of T cell receptor beta chains from one sample in a study of shared clonotypes between healthy human individuals. This table comes from immunoSEQ multiplex PCR, and its TCRdb copy is limited to in-frame clones, with some not included. The sample holds 2,500,000 or so clones, approximately 90% seen once. Sequencing input: naive CD4+ T cells sorted from blood. These TCRs come from a man aged 18 to 30 in good health. Each CDR3 is given with its conserved first and last residue. D genes are given only for firm matches. Clone sizes are given selectively: once, few, many, or a class where the clone is expanded.

j_call d_call v_call clone_size cdr3_nt cdr3_aa
TRBJ2-7 NA TRBV11-2 NA TGTGCCAGCAGCACACAACAGGGCTACGAGCAGTACTTC CASSTQQGYEQYF
TRBJ2-3 NA TRBV7-2 once TGTGCCAGCAGCTTACGGGACTTACGGACAGATACGCAGTATTTT CASSLRDLRTDTQYF
TRBJ2-2 NA TRBV2 NA TGTGCCAGCAGTGTGATGGCGAACACCGGGGAGCTGTTTTTT CASSVMANTGELFF
TRBJ1-6 NA TRBV7-2 NA TGTGCCAGCCGGTCAGAATTATATAATTCACCCCTCCACTTT CASRSELYNSPLHF
TRBJ1-1 NA TRBV6-5 few TGTGCCAGCAGACAGGCGACCGCCACTGAAGCTTTCTTT CASRQATATEAFF
TRBJ1-4 NA TRBV18 NA TGTGCCAGCTCACCCCAAGAAAGGGTCGGCGAAAAACTGTTTTTT CASSPQERVGEKLFF
TRBJ2-3 NA TRBV30 NA TGTGCCTGGAGTAAAGGAACAGGGCCCACAGATACGCAGTATTTT CAWSKGTGPTDTQYF
TRBJ2-2 NA TRBV7-2 NA TGTGCCAGCAGCTTAGCTCTAGCGAGGGTTACCGGGGAGCTGTTTTTT CASSLALARVTGELFF
TRBJ1-2 TRBD1 TRBV19 NA TGTGCCAGTAGTGCCGCGGGACAGGCTCTTTATGGCTACACCTTC CASSAAGQALYGYTF
TRBJ1-5 NA TRBV6-1 few TGTGCCAGCAGGAGGGACACCAATCAGCCCCAGCATTTT CASRRDTNQPQHF
TRBJ2-4 NA TRBV29-1 NA TGCAGCGCCGAGGTTGGGGGCAAAAACATTCAGTACTTC CSAEVGGKNIQYF
TRBJ2-5 NA TRBV5-1 NA TGCGCCAGCAGCTTGGCTAGGCCCGAGACCCAGTACTTC CASSLARPETQYF
TRBJ2-7 TRBD1 TRBV9 NA TGTGCCAGCAGCCCCGGGACAGGGATCTACGAGCAGTACTTC CASSPGTGIYEQYF
TRBJ1-1 NA TRBV6-1 NA TGTGCCAGCAGTGGAGGTTACGGGGGGCCAACTGAAGCTTTCTTT CASSGGYGGPTEAFF
TRBJ2-3 TRBD2 TRBV30 NA TGTGCCTGGAGTGGTCTAGCGGCAGATACGCAGTATTTT CAWSGLAADTQYF
TRBJ2-1 NA TRBV11-2 NA TGTGCCAGCAGCCCCGCCCCGAGCTCCTACAATGAGCAGTTCTTC CASSPAPSSYNEQFF
TRBJ2-1 TRBD2 TRBV5-1 NA TGCGCCAGCAGCTTGGCGGGAGGAGCCTACAATGAGCAGTTCTTC CASSLAGGAYNEQFF
TRBJ2-7 NA TRBV11-2 once TGTGCCAGCAGCTTAGAGGGCCAGGGAAACGAGCAGTACTTC CASSLEGQGNEQYF
TRBJ2-3 TRBD2 TRBV30 NA TGTGCCTGGAGTCAAACTAGCGGGAGGGCCGGTACGCAGTATTTT CAWSQTSGRAGTQYF
TRBJ2-2 TRBD1 TRBV6-5 NA TGTGCCAGCAGTTCCCGACAGGGGAACACCGGGGAGCTGTTTTTT CASSSRQGNTGELFF
TRBJ1-4 NA TRBV21-1 NA TGTGCCAGCAACCCTTTGGGGACTAATGAAAAACTGTTTTTT CASNPLGTNEKLFF
TRBJ1-2 TRBD1 TRBV5-4 NA TGTGCCAGCAGCTTAAGGGACAGTGGGAACTATGGCTACACCTTC CASSLRDSGNYGYTF
TRBJ1-1 NA TRBV5-1 NA TGCGCCAGCAGCTTGGCCGCGGGGAACACTGAAGCTTTCTTT CASSLAAGNTEAFF